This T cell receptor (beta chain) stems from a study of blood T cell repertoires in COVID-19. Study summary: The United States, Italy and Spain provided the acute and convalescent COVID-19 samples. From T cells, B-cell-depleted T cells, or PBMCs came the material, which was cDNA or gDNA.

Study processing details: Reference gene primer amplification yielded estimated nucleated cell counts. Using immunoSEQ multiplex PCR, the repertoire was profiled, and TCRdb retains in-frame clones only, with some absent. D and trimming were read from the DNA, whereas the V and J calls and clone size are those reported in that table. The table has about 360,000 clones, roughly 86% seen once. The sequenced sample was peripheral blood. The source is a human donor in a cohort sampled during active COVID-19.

CDR3 nucleotide sequence: TGTGCCAGCAACAAACAGGGCTCTGGGGCCAACGTCCTGACTTTC. This translates into CASNKQGSGANVLTF. The rearrangement uses TRBV28 and TRBJ2-6; tentative D call: TRBD1 (6 bases). Germline-derived CDR1 and CDR2 are MDHEN and SYDVKM. Trimming pared 7 bases from V and 0 bases from J, leaving 10 bases between. The CDR3 runs to 15 residues.